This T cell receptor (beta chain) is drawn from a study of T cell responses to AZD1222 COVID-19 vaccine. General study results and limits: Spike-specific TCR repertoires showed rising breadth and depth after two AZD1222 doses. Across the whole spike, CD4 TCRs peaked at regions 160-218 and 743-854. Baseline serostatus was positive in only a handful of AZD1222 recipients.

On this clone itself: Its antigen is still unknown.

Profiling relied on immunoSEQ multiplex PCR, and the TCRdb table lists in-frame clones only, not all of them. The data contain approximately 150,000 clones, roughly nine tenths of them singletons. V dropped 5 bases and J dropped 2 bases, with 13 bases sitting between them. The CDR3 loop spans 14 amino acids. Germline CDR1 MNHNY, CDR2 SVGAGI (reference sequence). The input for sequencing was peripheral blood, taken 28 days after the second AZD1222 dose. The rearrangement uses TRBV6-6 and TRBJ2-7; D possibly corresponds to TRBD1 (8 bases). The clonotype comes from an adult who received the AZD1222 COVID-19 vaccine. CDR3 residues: CASSRQGTTYEQYF. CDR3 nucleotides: TGTGCCAGCAGTAGACAGGGGACTACCTACGAGCAGTACTTC.